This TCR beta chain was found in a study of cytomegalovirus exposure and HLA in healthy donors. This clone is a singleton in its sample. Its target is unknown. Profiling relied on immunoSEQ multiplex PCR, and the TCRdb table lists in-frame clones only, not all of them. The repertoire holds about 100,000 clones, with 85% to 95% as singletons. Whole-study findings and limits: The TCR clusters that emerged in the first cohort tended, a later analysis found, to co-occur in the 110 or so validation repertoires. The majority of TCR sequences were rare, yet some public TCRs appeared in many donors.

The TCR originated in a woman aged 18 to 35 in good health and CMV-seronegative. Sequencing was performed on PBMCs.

CDR3 in DNA: TGTGCCAGCAGCGAGCAGGGGACCGGGGAGCTGTTTTTT. It yields the protein CASSEQGTGELFF. This chain uses TRBV7-3 with TRBJ2-2; D is possibly TRBD1 (6 bases). Germline V CDR1 and CDR2: SGHTA, FQGTGA. The CDR3 has 13 amino acids. The V gene lost 5 bases and the J gene lost 5 bases, with 9 bases spanning the gap.